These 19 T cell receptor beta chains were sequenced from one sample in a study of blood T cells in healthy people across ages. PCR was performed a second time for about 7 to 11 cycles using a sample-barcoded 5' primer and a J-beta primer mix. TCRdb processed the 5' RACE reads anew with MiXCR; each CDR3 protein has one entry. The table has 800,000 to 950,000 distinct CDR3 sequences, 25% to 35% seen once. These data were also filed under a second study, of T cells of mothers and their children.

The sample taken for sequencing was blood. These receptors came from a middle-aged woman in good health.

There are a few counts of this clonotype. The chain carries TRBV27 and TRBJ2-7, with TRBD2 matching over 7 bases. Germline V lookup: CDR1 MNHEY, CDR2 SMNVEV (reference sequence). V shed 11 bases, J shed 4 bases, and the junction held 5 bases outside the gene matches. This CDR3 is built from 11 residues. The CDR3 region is CAAGEGYEQYF. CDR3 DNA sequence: TGTGCCGCGGGGGAAGGGTACGAGCAGTACTTC.

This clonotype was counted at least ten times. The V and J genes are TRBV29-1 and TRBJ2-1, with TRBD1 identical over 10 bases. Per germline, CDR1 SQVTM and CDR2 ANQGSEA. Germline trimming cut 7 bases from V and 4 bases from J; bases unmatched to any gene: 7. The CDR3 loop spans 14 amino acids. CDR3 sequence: CSARDRGRYNEQFF. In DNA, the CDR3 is TGCAGCGCCCGGGACAGGGGAAGGTACAATGAGCAGTTCTTC.

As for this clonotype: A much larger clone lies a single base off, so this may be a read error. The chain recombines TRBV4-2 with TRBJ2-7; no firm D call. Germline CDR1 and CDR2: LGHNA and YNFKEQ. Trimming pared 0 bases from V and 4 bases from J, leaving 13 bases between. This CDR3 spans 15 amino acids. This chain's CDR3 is CASSQDLGLLYEQYF. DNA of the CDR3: TGTGCCAGCAGCCAAGATTTGGGGTTATTGTACGAGCAGTACTTC.

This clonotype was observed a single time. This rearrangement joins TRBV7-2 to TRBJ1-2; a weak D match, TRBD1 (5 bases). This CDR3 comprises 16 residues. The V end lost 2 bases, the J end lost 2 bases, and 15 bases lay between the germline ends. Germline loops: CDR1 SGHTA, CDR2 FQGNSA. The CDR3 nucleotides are TGTGCCAGCAGCTTATCTCGCGACAGACCAAACTATGGCTACACCTTC. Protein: CASSLSRDRPNYGYTF.

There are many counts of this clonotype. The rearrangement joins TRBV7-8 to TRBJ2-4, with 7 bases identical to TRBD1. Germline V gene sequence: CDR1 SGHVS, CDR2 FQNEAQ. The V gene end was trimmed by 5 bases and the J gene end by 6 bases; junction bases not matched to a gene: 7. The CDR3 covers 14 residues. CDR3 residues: CASSPDRVVNIQYF. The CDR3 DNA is TGTGCCAGCAGCCCTGACAGGGTTGTAAACATTCAGTACTTC.

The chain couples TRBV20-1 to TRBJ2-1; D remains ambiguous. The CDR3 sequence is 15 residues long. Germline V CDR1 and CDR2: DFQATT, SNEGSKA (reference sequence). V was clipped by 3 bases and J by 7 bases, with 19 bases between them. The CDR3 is CSASGPNTARNEQFF. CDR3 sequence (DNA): TGCAGTGCTAGTGGTCCGAATACGGCCCGGAATGAGCAGTTCTTC.

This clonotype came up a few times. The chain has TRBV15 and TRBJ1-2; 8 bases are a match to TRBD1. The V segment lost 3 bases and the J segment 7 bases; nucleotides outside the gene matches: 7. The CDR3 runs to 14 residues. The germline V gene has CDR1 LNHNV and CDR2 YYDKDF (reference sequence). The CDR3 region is CATSSDQGAGGYTF. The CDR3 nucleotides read TGTGCCACCAGCAGTGATCAGGGGGCGGGTGGCTACACCTTC.

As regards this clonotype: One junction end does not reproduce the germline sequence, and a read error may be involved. The chain's CDR3 is CANSSYRGTAYF. The CDR3 DNA reads as TGTGCCAACAGTAGTTACAGGGGGACGGCGTACTTC. The rearrangement links TRBV28 to TRBJ2-5, with 8 bases that match TRBD1. Germline V gene lookup returns CDR1 MDHEN and CDR2 SYDVKM. This CDR3 comprises 12 residues.

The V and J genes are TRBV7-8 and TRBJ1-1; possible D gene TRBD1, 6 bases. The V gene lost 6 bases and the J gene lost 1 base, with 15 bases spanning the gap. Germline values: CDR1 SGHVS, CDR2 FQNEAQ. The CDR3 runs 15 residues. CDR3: CASRSWDNPNTEAFF. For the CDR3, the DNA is TGTGCCAGCAGGAGCTGGGACAATCCGAACACTGAAGCTTTCTTT.

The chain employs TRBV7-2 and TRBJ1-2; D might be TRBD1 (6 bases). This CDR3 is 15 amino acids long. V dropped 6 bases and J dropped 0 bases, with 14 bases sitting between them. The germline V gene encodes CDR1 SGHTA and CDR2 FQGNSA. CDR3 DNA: TGTGCCAGCAGGCATGCGACAGGAGCTAACTATGGCTACACCTTC. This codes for CASRHATGANYGYTF.

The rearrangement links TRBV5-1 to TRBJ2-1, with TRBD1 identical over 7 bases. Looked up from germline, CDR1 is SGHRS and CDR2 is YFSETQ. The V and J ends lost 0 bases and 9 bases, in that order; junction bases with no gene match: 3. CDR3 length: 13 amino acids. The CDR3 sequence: CASSLAAGGEQFF. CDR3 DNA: TGCGCCAGCAGCTTGGCGGCAGGGGGTGAGCAGTTCTTC.

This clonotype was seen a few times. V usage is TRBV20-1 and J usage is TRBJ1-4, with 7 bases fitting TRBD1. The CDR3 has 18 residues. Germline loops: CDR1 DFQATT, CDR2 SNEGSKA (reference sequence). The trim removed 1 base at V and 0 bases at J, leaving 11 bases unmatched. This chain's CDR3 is CSARGLGGTEATNEKLFF. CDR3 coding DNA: TGCAGTGCTAGAGGCCTGGGAGGGACAGAGGCAACTAATGAAAAACTGTTTTTT.

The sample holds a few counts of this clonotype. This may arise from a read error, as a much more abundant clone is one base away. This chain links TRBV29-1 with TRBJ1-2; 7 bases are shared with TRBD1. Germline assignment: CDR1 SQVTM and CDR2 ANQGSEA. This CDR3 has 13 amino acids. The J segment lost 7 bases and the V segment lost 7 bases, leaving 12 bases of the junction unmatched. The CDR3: CSGQGPQCVGYTF. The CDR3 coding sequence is TGCAGCGGACAGGGTCCTCAGTGTGTTGGCTACACCTTC.

The CDR3 protein is CASSLASEGDEQFF. Here the CDR3 DNA reads TGCGCCAGCAGCTTGGCCTCCGAGGGTGATGAGCAGTTCTTC. V is TRBV5-1 and J is TRBJ2-1, with D tentatively TRBD2 (5 bases). V was clipped by 0 bases and J by 8 bases, with 12 bases between them. The CDR3 is made up of 14 amino acids. Germline CDR1 is SGHRS and CDR2 is YFSETQ.

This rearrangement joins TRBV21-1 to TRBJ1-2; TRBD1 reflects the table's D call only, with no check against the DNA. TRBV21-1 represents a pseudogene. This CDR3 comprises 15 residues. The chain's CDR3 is CASSNMETGAGGYTF. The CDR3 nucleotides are TGTGCCAGCAGCAACATGGAAACAGGGGCGGGAGGCTACACCTTC.

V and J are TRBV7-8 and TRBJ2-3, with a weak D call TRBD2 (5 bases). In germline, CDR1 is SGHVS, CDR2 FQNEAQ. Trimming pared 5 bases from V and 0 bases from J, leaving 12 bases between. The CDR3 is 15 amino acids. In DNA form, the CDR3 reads TGTGCCAGCAGCATCAGCGGAACTAGCACAGATACGCAGTATTTT. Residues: CASSISGTSTDTQYF.

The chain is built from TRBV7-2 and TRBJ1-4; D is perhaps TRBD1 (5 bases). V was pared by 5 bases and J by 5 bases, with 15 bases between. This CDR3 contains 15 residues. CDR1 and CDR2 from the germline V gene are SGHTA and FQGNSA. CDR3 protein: CASSKEGRENEKLFF. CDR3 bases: TGTGCCAGCAGCAAAGAGGGACGGGAAAATGAAAAACTGTTTTTT.

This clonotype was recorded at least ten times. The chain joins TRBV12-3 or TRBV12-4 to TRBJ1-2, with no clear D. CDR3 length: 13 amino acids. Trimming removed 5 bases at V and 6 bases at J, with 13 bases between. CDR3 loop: CASSNPRIDGYTF. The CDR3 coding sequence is TGTGCCAGCAGTAACCCCCGCATAGATGGCTACACCTTC.

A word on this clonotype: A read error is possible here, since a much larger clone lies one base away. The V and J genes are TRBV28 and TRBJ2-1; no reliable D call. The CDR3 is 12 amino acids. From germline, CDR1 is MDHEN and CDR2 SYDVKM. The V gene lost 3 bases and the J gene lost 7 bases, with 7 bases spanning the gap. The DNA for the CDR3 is TGTGCCAGCAGTTTGCAGCGAAATGAGCAGTTCTTC. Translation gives CASSLQRNEQFF.